These 6 T cell receptor beta chains originate from one sample sequenced in a study of cytomegalovirus exposure and HLA in healthy donors. Primers included in the PCR were 60 Vbeta and 13 Jbeta primers. Method: immunoSEQ multiplex PCR; TCRdb's copy keeps in-frame clones and lacks some. Of about 150,000 clones listed, 65% to 80% are singletons. The sample consisted of PBMCs. Receptor source: a young man in good health and CMV-seronegative.

The sample holds one count of this clone. The chain couples TRBV5-1 to TRBJ2-1, with 8 bases identical to TRBD2. Unmatched junction bases numbered 10, after V lost 0 bases and J lost 8 bases. Germline-derived CDR1 and CDR2 are SGHRS and YFSETQ. CDR3 length equals 16 residues. In DNA form, the CDR3 reads TGCGCCAGCAGCTTGGCGCTAGCGGGTTCGAGGTATGAGCAGTTCTTC. The encoded protein is CASSLALAGSRYEQFF. Combining the CDR3 with reference TRBV5-1 and TRBJ2-1 gives the whole variable domain KAGVTQTPRYLIKTRGQQVTLSCSPISGHRSVSWYQQTPGQGLQFLFEYFSETQRNKGNFPGRFSGRQFSNSRSEMNVSTLELGDSALYLCASSLALAGSRYEQFFGPGTRLTVL.

This sequence joins TRBV30 and TRBJ1-3; D not resolved. Germline values: CDR1 GTSNPN, CDR2 SVGIG (reference sequence). This CDR3 contains 13 residues. V lost 0 bases, J lost 1 base, and 4 bases lay in between. The CDR3 loop is CAWSVHSGNTIYF. The CDR3, as DNA: TGTGCCTGGAGTGTACATTCTGGAAACACCATATATTTT.

The gene calls are TRBV29-1 and TRBJ2-7; 10 nucleotides line up with TRBD1. With 4 bases clipped from V and 5 bases from J, the junction kept 8 bases outside the gene matches. The V gene's germline CDR1 is SQVTM and CDR2 ANQGSEA. CDR3 length: 14 amino acids. The CDR3 DNA reads as TGCAGCGTTGGCCAGGGACAGGGGTCCCACGAGCAGTACTTC. Residues: CSVGQGQGSHEQYF.

This clone was counted a few times. The chain carries TRBV7-6 and TRBJ2-1; TRBD2 matches at 7 bases. The CDR3 contains 15 residues. V shed 4 bases and J 4 bases; nucleotides not matched to a gene: 7. CDR1 is SGHVS and CDR2 is FNYEAQ in the germline V gene. CDR3 sequence reads: CASSSGLEGYNEQFF. CDR3 sequence (DNA): TGTGCCAGCAGCTCCGGACTAGAGGGGTACAATGAGCAGTTCTTC.

The chain links TRBV7-8 to TRBJ1-1; D gene ambiguous. This CDR3 contains 16 residues. In germline, CDR1 is SGHVS, CDR2 FQNEAQ. V lost 3 bases and J lost 0, with 14 bases in between. CDR3 DNA sequence: TGTGCCAGCAGCTTTGGATTACTGGGCATGAACACTGAAGCTTTCTTT. Its translation is CASSFGLLGMNTEAFF. Combining the CDR3 with reference TRBV7-8 and TRBJ1-1 gives the whole variable domain GAGVSQSPRYKVAKRGQDVALRCDPISGHVSLFWYQQALGQGPEFLTYFQNEAQLDKSGLPSDRFFAERPEGSVSTLKIQRTQQEDSAVYLCASSFGLLGMNTEAFFGQGTRLTVV.

This chain connects TRBV30 to TRBJ1-2; TRBD1 agrees at 12 bases. V was pared by 5 bases and J by 7 bases, with 5 bases of the junction left unmatched. The V gene's germline CDR1 is GTSNPN and CDR2 SVGIG (reference sequence). There are 13 residues in the CDR3. The CDR3 spells CAWPGQGAFGYTF. Here the CDR3 DNA reads TGTGCCTGGCCGGGACAGGGGGCCTTTGGCTACACCTTC.